These 5 T cell receptor beta chains share one sample of origin, sequenced in a study of Tregs in tolerant kidney transplant recipients. Sequencing used immunoSEQ multiplex PCR; TCRdb keeps in-frame clones, though not all of them. This table holds around 230,000 clones, 65% to 85% found once. Specimen: CD4+ T cells from blood. These TCRs come from a human donor in good health.

The J gene is TRBJ1-1, the V gene TRBV11-2; the D gene is possibly TRBD1 (5 bases). The CDR3 contains 14 residues. The germline CDR1 and CDR2 sequences are SGHAT and FQNNGV. Between the trimmed V and J ends, which lost 4 bases and 5 bases, there was a span of 14 bases. CDR3 coding DNA: TGTGCCAGCAGCTCATACCAGGGAGGGACTGAAGCTTTCTTT. This gives the protein CASSSYQGGTEAFF.

J is TRBJ2-2 and V is TRBV6-5; TRBD1 is a possible D gene (6 bases). The CDR3 length is 15 residues. Germline assignment: CDR1 MNHEY and CDR2 SVGAGI. Trimming stripped 7 bases from V and 6 bases from J, with 18 bases between. The CDR3 nucleotides read TGTGCCAGCATGAGTTTGGACAGCCGGTCCGGGGAGCTGTTTTTT. Translating gives CASMSLDSRSGELFF.

The rearrangement uses TRBV6-6 and TRBJ1-1, with D unresolved. V was cut by 7 bases and J by 6 bases, with 15 bases left in between. CDR1 is MNHNY, CDR2 SVGAGI, per germline (reference sequence). The CDR3 consists of 13 residues. CDR3 DNA: TGTGCCAGCAACCCGACGGTGTATTCTGAAGCTTTCTTT. Its protein product is CASNPTVYSEAFF.

The gene calls are TRBV11-2 and TRBJ2-7; TRBD2 aligns across 11 bases. CDR3 size: 15 residues. CDR1 is SGHAT and CDR2 is FQNNGV in the germline V gene. V trimming: 5 bases; J trimming: 4 bases; junction bases outside the gene matches: 7. Here the CDR3 DNA reads TGTGCCAGCAGCCCCGGACTAGCGGGTACATACGAGCAGTACTTC. Amino acids: CASSPGLAGTYEQYF.

The chain joins TRBV7-9 to TRBJ1-5; 10 bases are a match to TRBD1. Germline trimming cut 0 bases from V and 7 bases from J; bases unmatched to any gene: 9. This CDR3 region has 17 residues. In germline, CDR1 is SEHNR, CDR2 FQNEAQ (reference sequence). Here the CDR3 reads CASSLASGTGVEQPQHF. As DNA, the CDR3 is TGTGCCAGCAGCTTAGCCTCCGGGACAGGGGTGGAACAGCCCCAGCATTTT.